This T cell receptor beta chain was retrieved from a study of cytotoxic CD8 clonotypes in ibrutinib-treated CLL. Here immunoSEQ multiplex PCR was the method, and the copy in TCRdb shows in-frame clones only, minus some. The repertoire holds about 200,000 clones, with 55% to 85% as singletons. V lost 6 bases to trimming and J lost 3 bases; unmatched junction nucleotides: 8. CDR1 and CDR2 (germline): SGHRS, YFSETQ. The CDR3 loop spans 14 amino acids. This specimen was PBMCs, taken after 24 months of ibrutinib treatment. The chain has TRBV5-1 and TRBJ2-7, with TRBD1 matching over 8 bases. The sequence derives from a human donor with chronic lymphocytic leukemia. As DNA, the CDR3 is TGCGCCAGCACAAACCGGGACAGGTACTACGAGCAGTACTTC. Translating it yields CASTNRDRYYEQYF. Looking up the rest from reference TRBV5-1 and TRBJ2-7 gives the full variable domain: KAGVTQTPRYLIKTRGQQVTLSCSPISGHRSVSWYQQTPGQGLQFLFEYFSETQRNKGNFPGRFSGRQFSNSRSEMNVSTLELGDSALYLCASTNRDRYYEQYFGPGTRLTVT.